The sequence of this T cell receptor beta chain was determined in a study of blood T cell repertoires in COVID-19. The CDR3 extends over 14 amino acids. Between the trimmed V and J ends, which lost 6 bases and 0 bases, there was a span of 9 bases. Germline CDR1 and CDR2: MNHEY and SVGAGI. In the study's own analysis: Reference gene primer amplification yielded estimated nucleated cell counts. Sequencing was performed with immunoSEQ multiplex PCR; in TCRdb, only in-frame clones are kept and a portion is missing. The DNA was the basis for D and trimming; V, J and clone size are from that table. The table lists 210,000 or so clones, less than 85% of them singletons.

Sample: PBMCs or T cells enriched from blood (not recorded which). This sequence was found in a man aged 55 to 69 who had recovered from COVID-19. The chain joins TRBV6-5 to TRBJ1-3; tentatively, D is TRBD1 (5 bases). The CDR3 sequence is CASRPGNSGNTIYF. The CDR3 DNA is TGTGCCAGCAGACCAGGGAACTCTGGAAACACCATATATTTT.